The 32 T cell receptor beta chains below were found in one sample sequenced in a study of T cells in Graves' hyperthyroidism and ophthalmopathy. RNA transcripts yielded amplified TCR beta CDR3 regions. The HTBI primer set drove a first-round RT-PCR of the TCR CDR3. Each CDR3 protein is one row after TCRdb ran MiXCR on the multiplex PCR reads. This sample yields 700,000 or so distinct CDR3 sequences, of which around 15% are seen a single time; roughly an eighth belongs to the top ten. The sequenced material came from blood. The receptors originated from a woman aged 50 to 60 with Graves' ophthalmopathy.

Ten or more counts support this clonotype. The V gene is TRBV10-2, the J gene TRBJ2-7; 7 bases line up with TRBD1. After removal of 6 bases from V and 4 bases from J, the junction contained 12 bases not matched to a gene. CDR1 is WSHSY, CDR2 SAAADI, per germline. The CDR3 is made up of 15 amino acids. CDR3 bases: TGCGCCAGCAGAAACCGGGACAGCGGAATGTACGAGCAGTACTTC. Amino acids: CASRNRDSGMYEQYF.

This clonotype was picked up many times. V is TRBV20-1 and J is TRBJ2-1, with 8 bases matching TRBD2. Losses at the gene ends were 0 bases for V and 7 bases for J; bases not matched to a gene: 17. This CDR3 spans 18 amino acids. The germline gives CDR1 DFQATT, CDR2 SNEGSKA (reference sequence). CDR3 in amino acids: CSARDPSLWREELNEQFF. The CDR3, as DNA: TGCAGTGCTAGAGATCCCTCCCTATGGCGGGAGGAACTTAATGAGCAGTTCTTC.

This clonotype appeared many times. The genes are TRBV30 and TRBJ2-1; tentative D call: TRBD2 (6 bases). V was cut by 2 bases and J by 7 bases, with 15 bases left in between. The V gene's germline CDR1 is GTSNPN and CDR2 SVGIG (reference sequence). The CDR3 spans 14 residues. CDR3 region: CAWSMASVDNEQFF. As DNA, the CDR3 is TGTGCCTGGAGTATGGCTAGCGTTGATAATGAGCAGTTCTTC.

In its sample, this clonotype was seen a few times. The V gene is TRBV6-1, the J gene TRBJ2-6; TRBD1 matches 8 bases. The V and J ends lost 7 bases and 2 bases, in that order; junction bases with no gene match: 13. Germline V gives CDR1 MNHNS, CDR2 SASEGT. There are 18 residues in the CDR3. The CDR3 nucleotides are TGTGCCAGCACCGTTTTAATTGACAGGGGAACTGGGGCCAACGTCCTGACTTTC. Protein product: CASTVLIDRGTGANVLTF.

This clonotype was counted ten times or more. This chain links TRBV5-1 with TRBJ2-3, with a weak D call TRBD2 (5 bases). This CDR3 has 16 residues. V was trimmed by 0 bases and J by 2 bases, leaving 13 bases between them. Germline V lookup: CDR1 SGHRS, CDR2 YFSETQ. The CDR3 nucleotides read TGCGCCAGCAGCTTGGTCGGGAATGTCAACACAGATACGCAGTATTTT. This gives the protein CASSLVGNVNTDTQYF.

This clonotype was counted between two and nine times. The V call is TRBV7-9, the J call TRBJ1-5; maybe TRBD1 (5 bases). Trimming took off 0 bases at V and 2 bases at J, with 5 bases between the two ends. The CDR3 length is 14 residues. Germline loops: CDR1 SEHNR, CDR2 FQNEAQ (reference sequence). CDR3 nucleotides: TGTGCCAGCAGCTTAGCGGGGCGCAATCAGCCCCAGCATTTT. Its translation: CASSLAGRNQPQHF.

In its sample, this clonotype was seen many times. The chain carries TRBV29-1 and TRBJ2-2; TRBD2 matches 8 bases. The CDR3 has 15 residues. Germline CDR1 SQVTM, CDR2 ANQGSEA. The V and J ends lost 0 bases and 6 bases, in that order; junction bases with no gene match: 6. Here the CDR3 reads CSVEENGRAAGELFF. The CDR3 DNA is TGCAGCGTTGAAGAGAACGGGAGGGCCGCCGGGGAGCTGTTTTTT.

The chain carries TRBV4-2 and TRBJ2-2, with 10 bases identical to TRBD2. This CDR3 region has 17 residues. J gave up 3 bases and V 0 bases, and 4 bases lay outside the gene matches. Germline V gives CDR1 LGHNA, CDR2 YNFKEQ. The CDR3 is CASSQESSGGYTGELFF. Written as DNA, the CDR3 is TGTGCCAGCAGCCAAGAATCTAGCGGGGGCTACACCGGGGAGCTGTTTTTT.

In this sample, this clonotype turned up a few times. The V gene is TRBV25-1, the J gene TRBJ1-6; no clear D. Trimming shortened V by 2 bases and J by 8 bases, and 4 bases separated the two germline ends. The CDR3 is made up of 12 amino acids. Germline-derived CDR1 and CDR2 are MGHDK and SYGVNS. This CDR3 reads CASSELYSPLHF. The CDR3 nucleotides read TGTGCCAGCAGTGAACTCTATTCACCCCTCCACTTT.

The V call is TRBV15, the J call TRBJ2-4, with D possibly TRBD2 on 7 matching bases. The germline V and J ends were trimmed by 1 base and 0 bases, with 13 bases remaining between them. This CDR3 is built from 17 residues. Per the germline V gene, CDR1 is LNHNV and CDR2 is YYDKDF (reference sequence). CDR3 DNA: TGTGCCACCAGCAGAGGGGAGGGACACCTAGCCAAAAACATTCAGTACTTC. It is translated as CATSRGEGHLAKNIQYF.

The chain couples TRBV29-1 to TRBJ2-2; D unclear. Trimming stripped 4 bases from V and 1 base from J, with 16 bases between. This CDR3 has 16 residues. Germline loops: CDR1 SQVTM, CDR2 ANQGSEA. The CDR3 DNA reads TGCAGCGTTGGGAACATGGGCCCAATGAACACCGGGGAGCTGTTTTTT. Translated: CSVGNMGPMNTGELFF.

This clonotype was found many times. This chain connects TRBV7-2 to TRBJ2-7; 13 bases are a match to TRBD2. The V and J ends lost 4 bases and 6 bases, in that order; junction bases with no gene match: 0. The CDR3 is made up of 13 amino acids. CDR1 SGHTA and CDR2 FQGNSA come from the germline V gene. CDR3: CASSWTSGSEQYF. The CDR3 nucleotides are TGTGCCAGCAGCTGGACTAGCGGGAGCGAGCAGTACTTC.

Comment on this clonotype: A much larger clone differs from this one at a single base, so this may be a read error. The chain employs TRBV28 and TRBJ2-7, with 8 bases lining up with TRBD1. This CDR3 is built from 13 residues. Germline V lookup: CDR1 MDHEN, CDR2 SYDVKM. The V gene end was trimmed by 7 bases and the J gene end by 3 bases; junction bases not matched to a gene: 5. The CDR3 DNA is TGTGCCAGCACCCTGACAGGGGACTACGAGCAGTACTTC. Its translation: CASTLTGDYEQYF.

Many counts were recorded for this clonotype. The rearrangement joins TRBV20-1 to TRBJ2-2; 10 bases match TRBD2. Trimming at V came to 3 bases and at J to 5 bases, leaving 9 bases not matched to a gene. The CDR3 contains 16 residues. The germline V gene has CDR1 DFQATT and CDR2 SNEGSKA (reference sequence). The CDR3 DNA sequence: TGCAGTGCTAGTCCGAGCGGGAGGGGAAGGACCGGGGAGCTGTTTTTT. Translating gives CSASPSGRGRTGELFF.

The rearrangement links TRBV6-1 to TRBJ1-1, with D unresolved. Trimming shortened V by 10 bases and J by 0 bases, and 12 bases separated the two germline ends. CDR3 size: 13 residues. Germline CDR1 reads MNHNS; CDR2 reads SASEGT. The CDR3 DNA reads as TGTGCCACATCAAACGTTATGAACACTGAAGCTTTCTTT. Residues: CATSNVMNTEAFF.

This clonotype has ten or more counts. J is TRBJ2-7 and V is TRBV11-2; D tentatively reads TRBD1 or TRBD2 (5 bases each). CDR1 is SGHAT, CDR2 FQNNGV, per germline. Trimming cost V 2 bases and J 5 bases, with 19 bases left between them. The CDR3 is 16 amino acids. The CDR3 DNA sequence: TGTGCCAGCAGCTTATCCCGGGGCTACGCTGGTCACGAGCAGTACTTC. Translation: CASSLSRGYAGHEQYF.

About this clonotype: Being one base from a much bigger clone, this may be a read error. The chain combines TRBV27 with TRBJ2-7, with D perhaps TRBD2 (5 bases). This CDR3 spans 17 amino acids. The germline gives CDR1 MNHEY, CDR2 SMNVEV (reference sequence). Written as DNA, the CDR3 is TGTGCCAGCGGTTTAGGGAGAGAAGGCCTATCGTCCTACGAGCAGTACTTC. Translated: CASGLGREGLSSYEQYF.

Notes on this clonotype: A read error may be the cause here, since a much bigger clone is one base away. This chain joins TRBV11-2 and TRBJ2-2; 14 nucleotides match TRBD2. Germline V gene lookup returns CDR1 SGHAT and CDR2 FQNNGV. CDR3 length: 18 residues. CDR3 coding DNA: TGTGCCAGCAGCTTAGGACTAGCGGGAGGGTCGAACACCGGGGAGCTGCTTTTT. Amino acids: CASSLGLAGGSNTGELLF.

This clonotype was counted ten times or more. This sequence joins TRBV7-9 and TRBJ2-3; D possibly corresponds to TRBD2 (5 bases). The CDR3 runs to 15 residues. V lost 1 base to trimming and J lost 4 bases, with 12 bases between them. The germline CDR1 and CDR2 sequences are SEHNR and FQNEAQ (reference sequence). The CDR3 DNA sequence: TGTGCCAGCAGCTTAGTTGTGGGAGTTGCAGATACGCAGTATTTT. Translated, it gives CASSLVVGVADTQYF.

This clonotype was seen ten or more times. The V call is TRBV10-3, the J call TRBJ2-2; D gene unclear. V was cut by 3 bases and J by 1 base, with 3 bases left in between. CDR1 is ENHRY, CDR2 SYGVKD, per germline. The length of the CDR3 is 13 residues. CDR3 DNA sequence: TGTGCCATCAGTGACCTGAACACCGGGGAGCTGTTTTTT. It encodes CAISDLNTGELFF.

This clonotype appeared a few times. The chain employs TRBV9 and TRBJ2-4, with 9 nucleotides matching TRBD2. CDR3 length: 21 residues. With V trimmed by 0 bases and J by 3 bases, 19 bases remained unmatched. From germline, CDR1 is SGDLS and CDR2 YYNGEE. The CDR3 loop is CASSVDGERRAGGRGKNIQYF. The CDR3 DNA reads as TGTGCCAGCAGCGTAGACGGAGAAAGGAGAGCGGGAGGAAGGGGCAAAAACATTCAGTACTTC.

The chain employs TRBV15 and TRBJ1-5, with D possibly being TRBD1 (6 bases). Per germline, CDR1 LNHNV and CDR2 YYDKDF (reference sequence). The CDR3 contains 15 residues. V was cut by 5 bases and J by 3 bases, with 14 bases left in between. The CDR3 is CATSVLTGINQPQHF. The CDR3 DNA sequence: TGTGCCACCAGCGTCCTTACAGGGATCAATCAGCCCCAGCATTTT.

This clonotype was observed many times. The J gene is TRBJ2-5, the V gene TRBV20-1, with TRBD2 identical over 14 bases. The CDR3 runs to 16 residues. The V segment lost 4 bases and the J segment 4 bases; nucleotides outside the gene matches: 8. Germline loops: CDR1 DFQATT, CDR2 SNEGSKA (reference sequence). The CDR3 bases are TGCAGTGCTACTAGACTAGCGGGAGGGCTAGGAGAGACCCAGTACTTC. Translated, it gives CSATRLAGGLGETQYF.

This chain links TRBV5-1 with TRBJ1-2; possible D gene TRBD1, 5 bases. The CDR3 runs to 15 residues. From germline, CDR1 is SGHRS and CDR2 YFSETQ. Deletions cut 4 bases from V and 1 base from J, with 14 bases between. The CDR3 DNA sequence: TGCGCCAGCAGCATGCATGGCAGGGATAACTATGGCTACACCTTC. This translates into CASSMHGRDNYGYTF.

This clonotype was recorded many times. Here the CDR3 DNA reads TGTGCCAGCAGCTCCCGCCGGGGCCAAGGCTCCTACGAGCAGTACTTC. Translation: CASSSRRGQGSYEQYF. The rearrangement links TRBV7-2 to TRBJ2-7, with D perhaps matching TRBD1 or TRBD2 (5 bases each). V gave up 4 bases and J gave up 0 bases, with 16 bases separating them. Per germline, CDR1 SGHTA and CDR2 FQGNSA. The CDR3 covers 16 residues.

The table lists this clonotype with many counts. The genes are TRBV30 and TRBJ1-1; D call uncertain. This CDR3 is 11 amino acids long. The V gene lost 0 bases and the J gene lost 5 bases, with 4 bases spanning the gap. The V gene's germline CDR1 is GTSNPN and CDR2 SVGIG (reference sequence). CDR3 loop: CAWSVLTEAFF. Here the CDR3 DNA reads TGTGCCTGGAGTGTATTGACTGAAGCTTTCTTT.

This clonotype was recorded at least ten times. The rearrangement links TRBV4-1 to TRBJ1-5; D perhaps matches TRBD1 (6 bases). Looked up from germline, CDR1 is MGHRA and CDR2 is YSYEKL. The CDR3 loop spans 15 amino acids. Trimming pared 3 bases from V and 0 bases from J, leaving 9 bases between. The chain's CDR3 is CASSQGHPSNQPQHF. Written as DNA, the CDR3 is TGCGCCAGCAGCCAGGGACATCCTAGCAATCAGCCCCAGCATTTT.

This clonotype was detected only a few times. V is TRBV7-9 and J is TRBJ2-1; 7 bases are shared with TRBD2. The CDR3 extends over 13 amino acids. Germline loops: CDR1 SEHNR, CDR2 FQNEAQ (reference sequence). Unmatched junction bases numbered 11, after V lost 11 bases and J lost 7 bases. In DNA, the CDR3 is TGTGCCGAGAGCGGCCTGGGACTAAATGAGCAGTTCTTC. It codes for CAESGLGLNEQFF. The full variable domain, rest sourced from reference TRBV7-9 and TRBJ2-1, is DTGVSQNPRHKITKRGQNVTFRCDPISEHNRLYWYRQTLGQGPEFLTYFQNEAQLEKSRLLSDRFSAERPKGSFSTLEIQRTEQGDSAMYLCAESGLGLNEQFFGPGTRLTVL.

The sample holds a few counts of this clonotype. This may stem from a read error, because a much larger clone lies one nucleotide away. V and J are TRBV28 and TRBJ2-5; no reliable D call. CDR1 MDHEN and CDR2 SYDVKM come from the germline V gene. The CDR3 consists of 13 residues. The CDR3 protein is CAGSGLPLETQYF. CDR3 DNA: TGTGCCGGCAGTGGCCTCCCATTAGAGACCCAGTACTTC.

Ten or more counts support this clonotype. A junction boundary mismatches the germline segment, possibly from a read error. V and J are TRBV5-1 and TRBJ2-1; the match to TRBD2 covers 12 bases. The CDR3 is made up of 15 amino acids. Germline CDR1 and CDR2: SGHRS and YFSETQ. The CDR3 DNA reads TGCGCCAGCAACTTGTCTAGCGGGAGGGCCTATGAGCAGTTCTTC. It specifies CASNLSSGRAYEQFF.

This chain joins TRBV19 and TRBJ2-1; maybe TRBD2 (7 bases). Germline V gives CDR1 LNHDA, CDR2 SQIVND (reference sequence). The CDR3 consists of 15 residues. Trimming pared 8 bases from V and 3 bases from J, leaving 17 bases between. The CDR3 nucleotides are TGTGCCAGTTCCCGAGGGGGAGGGATCTACAATGAGCAGTTCTTC. Translating it yields CASSRGGGIYNEQFF.

Many counts were recorded for this clonotype. J is TRBJ2-5 and V is TRBV20-1, with D perhaps matching TRBD1 or TRBD2 (5 bases each). V lost 3 bases and J lost 4, with 15 bases in between. The CDR3 loop spans 14 amino acids. Germline V lookup: CDR1 DFQATT, CDR2 SNEGSKA (reference sequence). This chain's CDR3 is CSAREAGRVETQYF. CDR3 DNA sequence: TGCAGTGCTAGGGAGGCAGGGCGGGTAGAGACCCAGTACTTC.